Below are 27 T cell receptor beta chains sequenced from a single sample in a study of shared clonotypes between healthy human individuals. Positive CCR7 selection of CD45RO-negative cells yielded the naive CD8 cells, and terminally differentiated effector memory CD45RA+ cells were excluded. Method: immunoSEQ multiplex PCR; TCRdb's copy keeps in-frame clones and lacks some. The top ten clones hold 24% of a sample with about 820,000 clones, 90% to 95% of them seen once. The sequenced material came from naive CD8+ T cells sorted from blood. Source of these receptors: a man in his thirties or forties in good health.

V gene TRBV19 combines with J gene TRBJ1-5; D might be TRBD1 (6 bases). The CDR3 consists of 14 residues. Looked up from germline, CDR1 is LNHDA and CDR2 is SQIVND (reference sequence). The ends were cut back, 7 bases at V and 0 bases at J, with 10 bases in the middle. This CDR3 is CASTQGYSNQPQHF. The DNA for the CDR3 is TGTGCCAGTACACAGGGATATAGCAATCAGCCCCAGCATTTT.

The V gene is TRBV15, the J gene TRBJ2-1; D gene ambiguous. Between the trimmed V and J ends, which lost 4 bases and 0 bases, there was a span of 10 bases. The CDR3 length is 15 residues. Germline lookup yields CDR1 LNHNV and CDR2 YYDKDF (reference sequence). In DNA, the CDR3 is TGTGCCACCAGCAAGGAGAGCGTCTCCTACAATGAGCAGTTCTTC. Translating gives CATSKESVSYNEQFF.

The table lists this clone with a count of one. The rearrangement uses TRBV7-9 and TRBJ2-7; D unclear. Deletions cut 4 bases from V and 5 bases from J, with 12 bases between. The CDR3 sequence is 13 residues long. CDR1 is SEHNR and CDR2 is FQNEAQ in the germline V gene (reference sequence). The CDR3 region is CASSSSITNEQYF. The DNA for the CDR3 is TGTGCCAGCAGCTCCTCTATTACCAACGAGCAGTACTTC.

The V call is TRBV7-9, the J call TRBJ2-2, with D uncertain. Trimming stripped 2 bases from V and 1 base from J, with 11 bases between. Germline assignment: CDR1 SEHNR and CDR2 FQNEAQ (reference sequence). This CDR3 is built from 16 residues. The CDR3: CASSLSVAENTGELFF. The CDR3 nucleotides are TGTGCCAGCAGCTTAAGTGTGGCGGAGAACACCGGGGAGCTGTTTTTT.

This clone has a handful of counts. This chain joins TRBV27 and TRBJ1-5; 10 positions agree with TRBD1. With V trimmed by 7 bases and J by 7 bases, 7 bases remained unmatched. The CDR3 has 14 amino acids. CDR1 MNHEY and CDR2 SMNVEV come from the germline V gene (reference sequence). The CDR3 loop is CASNPTGGRQPQHF. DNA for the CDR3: TGTGCCAGCAACCCGACAGGGGGCCGACAGCCCCAGCATTTT.

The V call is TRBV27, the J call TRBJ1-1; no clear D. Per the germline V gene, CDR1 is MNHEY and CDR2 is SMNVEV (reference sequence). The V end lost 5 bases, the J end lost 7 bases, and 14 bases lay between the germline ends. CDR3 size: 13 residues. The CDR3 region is CASSPRPAGEAFF. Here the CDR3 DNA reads TGTGCCAGCAGTCCCCGCCCCGCAGGTGAAGCTTTCTTT.

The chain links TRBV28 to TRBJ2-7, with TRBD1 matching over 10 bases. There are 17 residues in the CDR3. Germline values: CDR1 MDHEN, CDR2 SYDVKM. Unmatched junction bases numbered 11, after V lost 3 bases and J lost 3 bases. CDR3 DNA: TGTGCCAGCAGTTTGGTCATGACGGACAGGGGGGACTACGAGCAGTACTTC. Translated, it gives CASSLVMTDRGDYEQYF. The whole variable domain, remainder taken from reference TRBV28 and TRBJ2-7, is DVKVTQSSRYLVKRTGEKVFLECVQDMDHENMFWYRQDPGLGLRLIYFSYDVKMKEKGDIPEGYSVSREKKERFSLILESASTNQTSMYLCASSLVMTDRGDYEQYFGPGTRLTVT.

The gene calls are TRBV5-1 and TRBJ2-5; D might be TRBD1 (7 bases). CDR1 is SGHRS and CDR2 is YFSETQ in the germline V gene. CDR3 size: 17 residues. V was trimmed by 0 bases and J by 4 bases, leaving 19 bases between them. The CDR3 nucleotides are TGCGCCAGCAGCTTGGGCAACAGGGGAGGTGGGTCAGAGACCCAGTACTTC. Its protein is CASSLGNRGGGSETQYF.

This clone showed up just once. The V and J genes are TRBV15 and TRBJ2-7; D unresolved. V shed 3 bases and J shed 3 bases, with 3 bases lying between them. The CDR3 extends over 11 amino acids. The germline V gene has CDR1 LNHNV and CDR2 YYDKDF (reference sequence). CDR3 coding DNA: TGTGCCACCAGCAGCAACTACGAGCAGTACTTC. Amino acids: CATSSNYEQYF.

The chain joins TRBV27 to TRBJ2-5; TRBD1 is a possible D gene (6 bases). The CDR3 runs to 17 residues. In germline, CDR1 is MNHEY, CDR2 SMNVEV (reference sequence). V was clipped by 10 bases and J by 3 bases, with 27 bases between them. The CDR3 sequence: CATGELGVTGFEETQYF. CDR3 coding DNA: TGTGCCACCGGAGAGTTAGGGGTAACAGGGTTCGAAGAGACCCAGTACTTC.

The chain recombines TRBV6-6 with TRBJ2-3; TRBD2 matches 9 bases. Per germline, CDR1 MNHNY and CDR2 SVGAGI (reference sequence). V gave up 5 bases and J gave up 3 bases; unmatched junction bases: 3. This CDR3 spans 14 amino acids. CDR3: CASSGTSRTDTQYF. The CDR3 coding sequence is TGTGCCAGCAGTGGGACTAGCCGAACAGATACGCAGTATTTT.

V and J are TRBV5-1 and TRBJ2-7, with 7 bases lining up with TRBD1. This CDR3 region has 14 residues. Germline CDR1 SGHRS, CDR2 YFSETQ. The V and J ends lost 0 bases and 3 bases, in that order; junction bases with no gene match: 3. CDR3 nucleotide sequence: TGCGCCAGCAGCTTGGGGACAGGATACTACGAGCAGTACTTC. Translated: CASSLGTGYYEQYF.

CDR3 bases: TGTGCCAGCAGTATCATAGCGGGAAACCAAGAGACCCAGTACTTC. Translation gives CASSIIAGNQETQYF. This sequence joins TRBV28 and TRBJ2-5, with TRBD2 matching over 8 bases. The germline gives CDR1 MDHEN, CDR2 SYDVKM. This CDR3 comprises 15 residues. The V and J ends lost 5 bases and 0 bases, in that order; junction bases with no gene match: 5. The whole variable domain, remainder taken from reference TRBV28 and TRBJ2-5, is DVKVTQSSRYLVKRTGEKVFLECVQDMDHENMFWYRQDPGLGLRLIYFSYDVKMKEKGDIPEGYSVSREKKERFSLILESASTNQTSMYLCASSIIAGNQETQYFGPGTRLLVL.

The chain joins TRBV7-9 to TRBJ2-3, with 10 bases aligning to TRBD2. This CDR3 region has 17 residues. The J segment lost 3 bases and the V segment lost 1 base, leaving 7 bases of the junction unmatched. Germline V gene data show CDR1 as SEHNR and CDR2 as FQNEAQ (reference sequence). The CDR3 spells CASSLDLAGVHTDTQYF. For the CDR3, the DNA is TGTGCCAGCAGCTTAGATCTAGCGGGAGTTCATACAGATACGCAGTATTTT.

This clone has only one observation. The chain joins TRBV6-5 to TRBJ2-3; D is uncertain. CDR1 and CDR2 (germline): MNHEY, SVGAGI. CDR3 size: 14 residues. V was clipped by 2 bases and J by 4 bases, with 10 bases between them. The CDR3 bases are TGTGCCAGCAGTTACGTGGTGGGCTCAGATACGCAGTATTTT. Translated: CASSYVVGSDTQYF.

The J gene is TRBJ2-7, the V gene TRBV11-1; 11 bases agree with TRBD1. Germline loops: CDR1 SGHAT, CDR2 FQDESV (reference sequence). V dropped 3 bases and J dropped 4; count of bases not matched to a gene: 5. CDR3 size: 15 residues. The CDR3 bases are TGTGCCAGCAGCTTCGGGACAGGGGGTGAGTACGAGCAGTACTTC. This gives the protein CASSFGTGGEYEQYF.

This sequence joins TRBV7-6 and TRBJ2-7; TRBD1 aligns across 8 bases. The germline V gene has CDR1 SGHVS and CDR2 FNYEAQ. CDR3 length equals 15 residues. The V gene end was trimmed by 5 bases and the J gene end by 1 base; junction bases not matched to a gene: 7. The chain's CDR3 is CASSPGQGLSYEQYF. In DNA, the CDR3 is TGTGCCAGCAGCCCCGGACAGGGTTTATCCTACGAGCAGTACTTC.

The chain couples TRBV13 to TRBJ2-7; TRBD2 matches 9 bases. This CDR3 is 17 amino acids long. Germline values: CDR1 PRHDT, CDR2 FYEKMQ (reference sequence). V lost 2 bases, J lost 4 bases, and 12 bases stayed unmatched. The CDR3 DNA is TGTGCCAGCAGCTTAAGCCGTAGCGGGAGTAATGTGTACGAGCAGTACTTC. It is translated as CASSLSRSGSNVYEQYF.

CDR3 loop: CASSLRTGAFGYTF. CDR3 coding DNA: TGTGCCAGCAGCCTACGAACAGGGGCATTTGGCTACACCTTC. This chain uses TRBV5-4 with TRBJ1-2, with 7 bases lining up with TRBD1. Germline trimming cut 4 bases from V and 7 bases from J; bases unmatched to any gene: 10. The germline V gene has CDR1 SGHNT and CDR2 YYREEE (reference sequence). The CDR3 extends over 14 amino acids.

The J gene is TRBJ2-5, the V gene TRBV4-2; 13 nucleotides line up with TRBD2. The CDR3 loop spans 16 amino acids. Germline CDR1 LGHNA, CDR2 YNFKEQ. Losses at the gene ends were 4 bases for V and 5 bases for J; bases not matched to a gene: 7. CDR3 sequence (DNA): TGTGCCAGCAGCCCCCGGACTAGCGGGAGTGTGGAGACCCAGTACTTC. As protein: CASSPRTSGSVETQYF.

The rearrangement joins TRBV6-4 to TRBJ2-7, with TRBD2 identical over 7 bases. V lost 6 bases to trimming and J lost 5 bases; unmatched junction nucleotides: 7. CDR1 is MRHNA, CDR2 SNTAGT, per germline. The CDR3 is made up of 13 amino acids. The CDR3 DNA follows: TGTGCCAGCAGGGGGAGCGGGACCAACGAGCAGTACTTC. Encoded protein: CASRGSGTNEQYF.

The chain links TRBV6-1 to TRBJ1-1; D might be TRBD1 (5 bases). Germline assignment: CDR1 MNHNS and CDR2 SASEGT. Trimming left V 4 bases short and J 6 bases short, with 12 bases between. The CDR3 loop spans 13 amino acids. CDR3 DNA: TGTGCCAGCAGTGGGACACAAAGGCCTGAAGCTTTCTTT. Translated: CASSGTQRPEAFF.

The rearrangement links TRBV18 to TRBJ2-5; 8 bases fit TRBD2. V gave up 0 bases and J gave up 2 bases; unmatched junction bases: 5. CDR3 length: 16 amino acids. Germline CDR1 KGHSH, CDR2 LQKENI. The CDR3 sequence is CASSPPRREDQETQYF. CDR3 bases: TGTGCCAGCTCACCACCGAGGCGGGAGGATCAAGAGACCCAGTACTTC.

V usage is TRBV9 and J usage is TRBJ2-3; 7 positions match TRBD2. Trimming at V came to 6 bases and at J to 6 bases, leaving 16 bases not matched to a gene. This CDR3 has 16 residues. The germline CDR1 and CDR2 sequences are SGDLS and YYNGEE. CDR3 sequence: CASIPLEGRAVDTQYF. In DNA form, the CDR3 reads TGTGCCAGCATCCCCCTCGAGGGGAGGGCCGTGGATACGCAGTATTTT.

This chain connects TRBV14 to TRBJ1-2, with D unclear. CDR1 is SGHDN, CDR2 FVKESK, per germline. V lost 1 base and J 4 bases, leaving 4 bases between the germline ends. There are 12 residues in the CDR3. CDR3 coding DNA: TGTGCCAGCAGCCAAGGCCGCTATGGCTACACCTTC. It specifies CASSQGRYGYTF.

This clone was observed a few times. CDR3 nucleotides: TGTGCCAGCAGCTTCCGGGACGACGGAAAACTGTTTTTT. Residues: CASSFRDDGKLFF. The chain has TRBV7-2 and TRBJ1-4, with TRBD1 as a possible D gene (5 bases). The CDR3 covers 13 residues. Germline CDR1 SGHTA, CDR2 FQGNSA. Between the trimmed V and J ends, which lost 3 bases and 10 bases, there was a span of 12 bases.

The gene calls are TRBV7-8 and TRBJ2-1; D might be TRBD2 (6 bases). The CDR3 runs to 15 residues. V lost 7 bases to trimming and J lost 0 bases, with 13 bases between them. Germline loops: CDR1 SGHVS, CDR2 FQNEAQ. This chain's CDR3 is CASNSAGSSYNEQFF. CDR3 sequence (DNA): TGTGCCAGCAACTCAGCGGGCAGCTCCTACAATGAGCAGTTCTTC.